The next 19 T cell receptor beta chains were all read from a single sample in a study of blood T cell repertoires in COVID-19. Profiling relied on immunoSEQ multiplex PCR, and the TCRdb table lists in-frame clones only, not all of them. Of around 80,000 clones in the sample, approximately 86% were seen once. The sequenced sample was peripheral blood. All receptors come from a woman of 80 years or more with acute or convalescent COVID-19.

This clone was counted once. This chain links TRBV6-2 or TRBV6-3 with TRBJ2-3; possible D gene TRBD2, 6 bases. CDR3 length: 15 amino acids. The V gene lost 4 bases and the J gene lost 3 bases, with 14 bases spanning the gap. In germline, CDR1 is MNHEY, CDR2 SVGEGT. The CDR3 DNA reads as TGTGCCAGCAGTTTGGGCGGTAGCGGAACAGATACGCAGTATTTT. This encodes CASSLGGSGTDTQYF.

The chain's CDR3 is CASSVGGRVVNEQFF. The CDR3 region has the DNA TGTGCCAGCAGCGTAGGGGGCAGGGTTGTCAATGAGCAGTTCTTC. V usage is TRBV9 and J usage is TRBJ2-1, with D perhaps matching TRBD1 (5 bases). Looked up from germline, CDR1 is SGDLS and CDR2 is YYNGEE. Trimming pared 0 bases from V and 6 bases from J, leaving 13 bases between. There are 15 residues in the CDR3.

This chain links TRBV19 with TRBJ1-1; D not resolved. CDR3 size: 13 residues. The germline CDR1 and CDR2 sequences are LNHDA and SQIVND (reference sequence). The germline V and J ends were trimmed by 9 bases and 0 bases, with 11 bases remaining between them. Written as DNA, the CDR3 is TGTGCCAGCCGAACAGCAATGAACACTGAAGCTTTCTTT. Residues: CASRTAMNTEAFF.

CDR3 amino acids: CASSVLAGAYNEQFF. As DNA, the CDR3 is TGTGCCAGCAGCGTTCTGGCGGGGGCGTACAATGAGCAGTTCTTC. This chain connects TRBV9 to TRBJ2-1, with D possibly matching TRBD2 (7 bases). Trimming took off 2 bases at V and 4 bases at J, with 13 bases between the two ends. The CDR3 covers 15 residues. CDR1 is SGDLS and CDR2 is YYNGEE in the germline V gene.

This chain links TRBV5-4 with TRBJ2-1; TRBD2 matches 8 bases. This CDR3 region has 16 residues. The germline V gene encodes CDR1 SGHNT and CDR2 YYREEE (reference sequence). Germline trimming cut 2 bases from V and 5 bases from J; bases unmatched to any gene: 9. CDR3 amino acids: CASSFLGRGGNNEQFF. The DNA of the CDR3 is TGTGCCAGCAGCTTTCTCGGGAGGGGGGGCAACAATGAGCAGTTCTTC.

The chain employs TRBV11-2 and TRBJ1-2; 8 bases agree with TRBD1. The CDR3 has 18 amino acids. Trimming removed 1 base from V and 8 bases from J; junction bases left unmatched: 18. The germline gives CDR1 SGHAT, CDR2 FQNNGV. CDR3 DNA sequence: TGTGCCAGCAGCTTAGGGAAGCAGTTCAGGAGACAGGGGTCGGGCTACACCTTC. Translation gives CASSLGKQFRRQGSGYTF.

This chain joins TRBV3-1 (or the pseudogene TRBV3-2) and TRBJ2-1; 7 bases line up with TRBD2. This CDR3 is built from 16 residues. V dropped 4 bases and J dropped 0; count of bases not matched to a gene: 6. Per the germline V gene, CDR1 is LGHDT and CDR2 is YNNKEL (reference sequence). CDR3 nucleotide sequence: TGTGCCAGCAGCCCGATAGCGGGCGGCTCCTACAATGAGCAGTTCTTC. Protein sequence: CASSPIAGGSYNEQFF.

This chain joins TRBV11-1 and TRBJ1-1; tentatively, D is TRBD1 (5 bases). This CDR3 contains 15 residues. Germline V CDR1 and CDR2: SGHAT, FQDESV (reference sequence). Trimming took off 7 bases at V and 1 base at J, with 16 bases between the two ends. CDR3 bases: TGTGCCAGCATTCCAAAAAACGGGGGGAACACTGAAGCTTTCTTT. This encodes CASIPKNGGNTEAFF.

V usage is TRBV27 and J usage is TRBJ1-5; 9 nucleotides line up with TRBD1. From germline, CDR1 is MNHEY and CDR2 SMNVEV (reference sequence). The CDR3 is 13 amino acids. The V segment lost 6 bases and the J segment 7 bases; nucleotides outside the gene matches: 4. The CDR3 region has the DNA TGTGCCAGCAGCGGGACAGGGAGACAGCCCCAGCATTTT. It is translated as CASSGTGRQPQHF.

This clone was observed a single time. This rearrangement joins TRBV5-1 to TRBJ1-2, with D unclear. Germline V gene data show CDR1 as SGHRS and CDR2 as YFSETQ. Trimming took off 0 bases at V and 8 bases at J, with 11 bases between the two ends. CDR3 length equals 13 residues. The CDR3 DNA reads TGCGCCAGCAGCTTGGCAGGCCCTGGGGGCTACACCTTC. Translation gives CASSLAGPGGYTF.

The rearrangement joins TRBV10-3 to TRBJ1-2, with D perhaps TRBD1 (6 bases). The CDR3 is 13 amino acids. The V gene lost 7 bases and the J gene lost 2 bases, with 11 bases spanning the gap. Germline V gene lookup returns CDR1 ENHRY and CDR2 SYGVKD. CDR3 DNA sequence: TGTGCCATCAAGGACAGAATCAACTATGGCTACACCTTC. Amino acids: CAIKDRINYGYTF.

The chain has TRBV9 and TRBJ2-5; D uncertain. The CDR3 loop spans 14 amino acids. Germline CDR1 is SGDLS and CDR2 is YYNGEE. V was cut by 0 bases and J by 3 bases, with 9 bases left in between. CDR3 loop: CASSVVPSKETQYF. CDR3 coding DNA: TGTGCCAGCAGCGTAGTACCGTCTAAAGAGACCCAGTACTTC.

This CDR3 is CASSSTDSSGNTIYF. The DNA for the CDR3 is TGTGCCAGCAGTTCAACAGACAGCTCTGGAAACACCATATATTTT. V is TRBV6-5 and J is TRBJ1-3, with D perhaps TRBD1 (5 bases). Germline assignment: CDR1 MNHEY and CDR2 SVGAGI. The V end was cut by 4 bases, the J end by 0 bases, with 10 bases between. The CDR3 loop spans 15 amino acids.

This clone appeared once. CDR3 sequence: CASSVSREAGTGELFF. The CDR3 nucleotides are TGTGCCAGCAGCGTGAGTCGGGAGGCGGGCACCGGGGAGCTGTTTTTT. The V and J genes are TRBV9 and TRBJ2-2; 7 bases align to TRBD2. Per the germline V gene, CDR1 is SGDLS and CDR2 is YYNGEE. Trimming cost V 2 bases and J 4 bases; bases outside gene matches: 8. The CDR3 is 16 amino acids.

The chain recombines TRBV2 with TRBJ2-5, with 10 bases matching TRBD1. CDR1 is SNHLY, CDR2 FYNNEI, per germline. The CDR3 runs to 14 residues. J was trimmed by 4 bases and V by 4 bases; bases with no gene match: 3. The chain's CDR3 is CASSGDRGAETQYF. CDR3 sequence (DNA): TGTGCCAGCAGTGGGGACAGGGGAGCAGAGACCCAGTACTTC. The whole variable domain, remainder taken from reference TRBV2 and TRBJ2-5, is EPEVTQTPSHQVTQMGQEVILRCVPISNHLYFYWYRQILGQKVEFLVSFYNNEISEKSEIFDDQFSVERPDGSNFTLKIRSTKLEDSAMYFCASSGDRGAETQYFGPGTRLLVL.

V and J are TRBV18 and TRBJ2-2; weak D call: TRBD1 (6 bases). Germline V gene lookup returns CDR1 KGHSH and CDR2 LQKENI. CDR3 length: 15 residues. Trimming removed 4 bases from V and 3 bases from J, with 12 bases in between. The CDR3 nucleotides are TGTGCCAGCTCACAGCCGACAGGCGACACCGGGGAGCTGTTTTTT. This sequence encodes CASSQPTGDTGELFF.

This clone was recorded a few times. The gene calls are TRBV18 and TRBJ2-1; weak D call: TRBD1 (6 bases). The ends were cut back, 2 bases at V and 5 bases at J, with 25 bases in the middle. The CDR3 totals 19 residues. Germline loops: CDR1 KGHSH, CDR2 LQKENI. In DNA, the CDR3 is TGTGCCAGCTCACCAGACGAATTATACGGTCCGAACAGGGACAATGAGCAGTTCTTC. This gives the protein CASSPDELYGPNRDNEQFF. Based on the CDR3 plus reference TRBV18 and TRBJ2-1, the full variable domain is NAGVMQNPRHLVRRRGQEARLRCSPMKGHSHVYWYRQLPEEGLKFMVYLQKENIIDESGMPKERFSAEFPKEGPSILRIQQVVRGDSAAYFCASSPDELYGPNRDNEQFFGPGTRLTVL.

This chain uses TRBV6-5 with TRBJ2-7; D is perhaps TRBD2 (5 bases). The germline V and J ends were trimmed by 6 bases and 0 bases, with 15 bases remaining between them. The CDR3 loop spans 15 amino acids. Per the germline V gene, CDR1 is MNHEY and CDR2 is SVGAGI. This chain's CDR3 is CASRTEAAFSYEQYF. CDR3 bases: TGTGCCAGCAGAACAGAAGCGGCTTTCTCCTACGAGCAGTACTTC.

The chain carries TRBV9 and TRBJ2-7, with 8 bases that match TRBD1. Per germline, CDR1 SGDLS and CDR2 YYNGEE. This CDR3 contains 16 residues. V lost 0 bases and J lost 4; bases outside the gene matches: 9. The CDR3 sequence: CASSVGPGTGGYEQYF. CDR3 DNA: TGTGCCAGCAGCGTAGGTCCCGGGACAGGAGGATACGAGCAGTACTTC.